This TCR beta chain was retrieved from a study of human T cells and chemical hapten exposure. As for the study in general: Patients, mostly women, had alopecia areata, alopecia totalis or alopecia universalis. The study, taken as a whole, reports: TCRs whose frequency exceeded 1 in 1000 remained the same following DPC sensitization.

On this clonotype: Its specificity is unknown.

CDR3 length equals 18 residues. Trimming removed 5 bases at V and 0 bases at J, with 21 bases between. Germline CDR1 is SEHNR and CDR2 is FQNEAQ (reference sequence). Time point meaning: pre-sensitization, week 0. The treatment was: therapeutic diphenylcyclopropenone sensitization with weekly scalp DPC. Only after blood had been drawn was each patch test applied. Individual cDNA molecules (in the library) carried attached unique molecular identifiers. TCRdb analysed the RACE reads with MiXCR anew, one entry per CDR3 protein. Of under 300,000 distinct CDR3 sequences in the sample, almost 8% were seen once.

The sequencing here drew on whole blood, taken in connection with sensitization to the hapten diphenylcyclopropenone (DPC). The chain employs TRBV7-9 and TRBJ2-3, with D hard to call. The receptor comes from a young man with alopecia areata. Some clones in this sample may be carry-over from other donors' samples. CDR3 amino acids: CASSEHRLTFTSTDTQYF. The CDR3 coding sequence is TGTGCCAGCAGCGAACACCGATTGACTTTTACTAGCACAGATACGCAGTATTTT.